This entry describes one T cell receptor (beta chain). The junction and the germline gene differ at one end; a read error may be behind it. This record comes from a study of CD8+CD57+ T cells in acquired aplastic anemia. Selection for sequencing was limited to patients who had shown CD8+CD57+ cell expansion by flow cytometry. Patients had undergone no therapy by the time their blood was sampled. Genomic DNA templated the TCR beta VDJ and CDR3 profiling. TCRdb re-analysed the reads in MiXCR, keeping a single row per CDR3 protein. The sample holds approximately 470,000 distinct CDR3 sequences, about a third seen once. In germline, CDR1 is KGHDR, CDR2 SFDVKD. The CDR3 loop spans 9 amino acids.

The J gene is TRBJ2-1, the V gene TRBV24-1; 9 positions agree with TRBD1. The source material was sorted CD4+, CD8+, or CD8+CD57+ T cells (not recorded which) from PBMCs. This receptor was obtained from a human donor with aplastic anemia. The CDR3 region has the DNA TGTGCCACCAGTGATGGACAGGGGTTC. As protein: CATSDGQGF.